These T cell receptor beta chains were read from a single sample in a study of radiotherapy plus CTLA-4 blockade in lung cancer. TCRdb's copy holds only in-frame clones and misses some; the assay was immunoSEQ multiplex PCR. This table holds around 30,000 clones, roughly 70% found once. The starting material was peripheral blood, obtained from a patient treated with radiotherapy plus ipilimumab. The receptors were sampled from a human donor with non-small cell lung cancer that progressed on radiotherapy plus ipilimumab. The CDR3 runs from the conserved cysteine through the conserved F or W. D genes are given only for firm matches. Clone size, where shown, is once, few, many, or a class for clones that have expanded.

CDR3: CASSIDGGNSPLHF; DNA: TGTGCCAGTAGTATAGACGGCGGGAATTCACCCCTCCACTTT; V: TRBV19; size: few; D: .; length: 14; J: TRBJ1-6
CDR3: CASSPGTGNTEAFF; DNA: TGCGCCAGCAGCCCCGGGACAGGGAACACTGAAGCTTTCTTT; V: TRBV4-1; size: few; D: TRBD1; length: 14; J: TRBJ1-1
CDR3: CASSLGFDILESSYEQYF; DNA: TGTGCCAGCAGTTTAGGGTTTGACATTTTAGAGTCCTCCTACGAGCAGTACTTC; V: TRBV28; size: few; D: .; length: 18; J: TRBJ2-7
CDR3: CASTRGQAGNTIYF; DNA: TGTGCCAGCACCCGGGGGCAGGCTGGAAACACCATATATTTT; V: TRBV6-5; size: .; D: .; length: 14; J: TRBJ1-3
CDR3: CASSLVEMNTEAFF; DNA: TGTGCCAGCAGTTTAGTGGAAATGAACACTGAAGCTTTCTTT; V: TRBV28; size: .; D: .; length: 14; J: TRBJ1-1
CDR3: CASSSDTYTGELFF; DNA: TGTGCCAGCAGCTCCGACACCTACACCGGGGAGCTGTTTTTT; V: TRBV6-1; size: .; D: .; length: 14; J: TRBJ2-2
CDR3: CASSGDGDTGELFF; DNA: TGTGCCAGCAGTGGGGACGGGGACACCGGGGAGCTGTTTTTT; V: TRBV9; size: .; D: .; length: 14; J: TRBJ2-2
CDR3: CASSPGRNEQYF; DNA: TGTGCCAGCAGTCCTGGAAGGAACGAGCAGTACTTC; V: TRBV28; size: .; D: .; length: 12; J: TRBJ2-7
CDR3: CASNRDTNNEQFF; DNA: TGTGCCAGCAACCGGGACACCAACAATGAGCAGTTCTTC; V: TRBV2; size: .; D: .; length: 13; J: TRBJ2-1
CDR3: CASSEARPGEQYF; DNA: TGTGCCAGCAGTGAAGCAAGACCTGGCGAGCAGTACTTC; V: TRBV6-5; size: .; D: .; length: 13; J: TRBJ2-7
CDR3: CASSLFTGAAEQYF; DNA: TGTGCCAGCAGTTTATTTACAGGGGCGGCCGAGCAGTACTTC; V: TRBV28; size: .; D: TRBD1; length: 14; J: TRBJ2-7
CDR3: CASSQDGTRTDTQYF; DNA: TGTGCCAGCAGCCAAGATGGGACTAGAACAGATACGCAGTATTTT; V: TRBV4-2; size: .; D: TRBD2; length: 15; J: TRBJ2-3
CDR3: CASSWTGQGEPYEQYF; DNA: TGTGCCAGCAGCTGGACAGGACAGGGGGAACCCTACGAGCAGTACTTC; V: TRBV5-4; size: .; D: TRBD1; length: 16; J: TRBJ2-7
CDR3: CASSLTGAVNYGYTF; DNA: TGCGCCAGCAGCTTGACAGGGGCCGTTAACTATGGCTACACCTTC; V: TRBV5-1; size: .; D: TRBD1; length: 15; J: TRBJ1-2
CDR3: CAISVDRRNTEAFF; DNA: TGTGCCATCAGTGTGGACAGGAGGAATACTGAAGCTTTCTTT; V: TRBV10-3; size: .; D: TRBD1; length: 14; J: TRBJ1-1
CDR3: CASSKSSNQPQHF; DNA: TGTGCCAGCAGCAAGTCGAGCAATCAGCCCCAGCATTTT; V: TRBV7-2; size: .; D: .; length: 13; J: TRBJ1-5
CDR3: CASSVEAGGYNEQFF; DNA: TGTGCCAGTAGTGTAGAAGCGGGAGGGTACAATGAGCAGTTCTTC; V: TRBV19; size: .; D: TRBD2; length: 15; J: TRBJ2-1
CDR3: CASSFSVTHSEQYF; DNA: TGTGCCAGCAGCTTCTCGGTCACCCACAGCGAGCAGTACTTC; V: TRBV11-1; size: once; D: .; length: 14; J: TRBJ2-7
CDR3: CASSSTGGPSYGYTF; DNA: TGTGCCAGCAGCTCCACAGGAGGCCCCTCCTATGGCTACACCTTC; V: TRBV7-9; size: .; D: .; length: 15; J: TRBJ1-2
CDR3: CASSRLTGGDEKLFF; DNA: TGTGCCAGCAGCCGTCTGACAGGGGGCGATGAAAAACTGTTTTTT; V: TRBV5-6; size: .; D: TRBD1; length: 15; J: TRBJ1-4
CDR3: CASRSAPVAFF; DNA: TGTGCCAGCAGGAGCGCCCCGGTGGCTTTCTTT; V: TRBV6-5; size: .; D: .; length: 11; J: TRBJ1-1
CDR3: CASSLAGAVQETQYF; DNA: TGCGCCAGCAGCTTGGCCGGGGCGGTCCAAGAGACCCAGTACTTC; V: TRBV5-1; size: .; D: .; length: 15; J: TRBJ2-5
CDR3: CASSYERGSYNEQFF; DNA: TGTGCCAGCAGTTACGAGCGGGGTTCCTACAATGAGCAGTTCTTC; V: TRBV6-6; size: .; D: TRBD2; length: 15; J: TRBJ2-1
CDR3: CASSEIHEQYF; DNA: TGTGCCAGCAGTGAAATACACGAGCAGTACTTC; V: TRBV6-1; size: once; D: .; length: 11; J: TRBJ2-7
CDR3: CASSADYNEQFF; DNA: TGTGCCAGCAGTGCAGACTACAATGAGCAGTTCTTC; V: TRBV27; size: once; D: .; length: 12; J: TRBJ2-1
CDR3: CASNQKAAGGQPQHF; DNA: TGTGCCAGCAACCAAAAAGCGGCCGGAGGTCAGCCCCAGCATTTT; V: TRBV14; size: .; D: .; length: 15; J: TRBJ1-5
CDR3: CASSRGPEAFF; DNA: TGTGCCAGCAGCCGAGGACCCGAAGCTTTCTTT; V: TRBV7-9; size: .; D: .; length: 11; J: TRBJ1-1
CDR3: CASKGPLRGTEKLFF; DNA: TGTGCCAGCAAAGGGCCGCTGCGGGGTACAGAAAAACTGTTTTTT; V: TRBV19; size: .; D: .; length: 15; J: TRBJ1-4
CDR3: CASSQDVTGGGSPLHF; DNA: TGCGCCAGCAGCCAAGACGTCACAGGGGGTGGTTCACCCCTCCACTTT; V: TRBV4-3; size: .; D: TRBD1; length: 16; J: TRBJ1-6
CDR3: CASSQDLSSSGNTIYF; DNA: TGCGCCAGCAGCCAAGATCTATCCAGCTCTGGAAACACCATATATTTT; V: TRBV4-1; size: .; D: .; length: 16; J: TRBJ1-3
CDR3: CASSHRERGGNTEAFF; DNA: TGCGCCAGCAGCCATCGGGAACGGGGGGGAAACACTGAAGCTTTCTTT; V: TRBV4-1; size: few; D: .; length: 16; J: TRBJ1-1
CDR3: CASSYSEDTQYF; DNA: TGTGCCAGCAGTTACTCTGAGGATACGCAGTATTTT; V: TRBV6-6; size: .; D: .; length: 12; J: TRBJ2-3